A selection of T cell receptor beta chains follows, all from one sample in a study of T cells in Graves' hyperthyroidism and ophthalmopathy. TCRdb independently ran MiXCR on the multiplex PCR reads; one entry per CDR3 protein. The sample has 220,000 or so distinct CDR3 sequences; about 16% are singletons. Sequences were obtained from blood. Receptors were obtained from a young woman with Graves' ophthalmopathy. Both conserved end residues are part of each CDR3. A D gene is named only where the DNA matches it firmly. Expanded clones get a size class; other rows say once, few or many, or leave the size out.

>many|TRBJ1-5|.|TRBV6-2/TRBV6-3
CASSPPHQPQHF
TGTGCCAGCAGCCCACCTCATCAGCCCCAGCATTTT
>.|TRBJ1-6|TRBD1|TRBV6-1
CASSSRQGGINSPLHF
TGTGCCAGCAGTTCCAGACAGGGGGGCATTAATTCACCCCTCCACTTT
>many|TRBJ2-2|TRBD1|TRBV6-2/TRBV6-3
CASSYLRDRLNTGELFF
TGTGCCAGCAGTTACCTCCGGGACAGATTAAACACCGGGGAGCTGTTTTTT
>many|TRBJ2-3|TRBD2|TRBV7-2
CASSLQGTSGRTDTQYF
TGTGCCAGCAGCCTACAAGGGACTAGCGGGAGGACAGATACGCAGTATTTT
>.|TRBJ2-1|TRBD2|TRBV3-1
CASSRAGGNNEQFF
TGTGCCAGCAGTCGTGCGGGGGGGAACAATGAGCAGTTCTTC
>.|TRBJ2-3|.|TRBV6-1
CATLDAGGASSLGPGDGTDTQYF
TGTGCCACTCTCGACGCTGGGGGGGCCAGCAGCTTGGGGCCGGGGGACGGCACAGATACGCAGTATTTT
>many|TRBJ1-1|.|TRBV24-1
CATSDSRTRRGTEAFF
TGTGCCACCAGTGACTCGAGGACCCGGCGCGGCACTGAAGCTTTCTTT
>few|TRBJ2-2|TRBD2|TRBV7-3
CASSLIGGRTGELFF
TGTGCCAGCAGCTTAATAGGCGGGAGAACCGGGGAGCTGTTTTTT
>.|TRBJ2-2|TRBD2|TRBV28
CASTFGLAGGELFF
TGTGCCAGCACCTTCGGACTAGCGGGAGGGGAGCTGTTTTTT
>many|TRBJ2-5|.|TRBV7-3
CASSLRGGAQETQYF
TGTGCCAGCAGCTTAAGGGGGGGGGCCCAAGAGACCCAGTACTTC
>many|TRBJ2-1|TRBD2|TRBV7-2
CASSADWTSGVYNEQFF
TGTGCCAGCAGCGCCGACTGGACTAGCGGGGTCTACAATGAGCAGTTCTTC
>.|TRBJ2-5|.|TRBV11-2
CASRGGLGTQYF
TGTGCCAGCAGGGGTGGGTTGGGGACCCAGTACTTC
>many|TRBJ1-5|.|TRBV2
CASSSQGLTGNQPQHF
TGTGCCAGCAGTTCCCAGGGGTTGACTGGCAATCAGCCCCAGCATTTT
>.|TRBJ1-1|.|TRBV13
CASSLKLQGNTEAFF
TGTGCCAGCAGCTTAAAATTGCAGGGGAACACTGAAGCTTTCTTT
>.|TRBJ2-5|.|TRBV5-1
CASSWGYGEQETQYF
TGCGCCAGCAGCTGGGGCTATGGGGAACAAGAGACCCAGTACTTC
>many|TRBJ2-3|.|TRBV28
CASSSDNTDTQYF
TGTGCCAGCAGTTCGGACAACACAGATACGCAGTATTTT
>many|TRBJ1-1|.|TRBV5-4
CASSLVGVNTEAFF
TGTGCCAGCAGCTTGGTGGGGGTGAACACTGAAGCTTTCTTT
>many|TRBJ1-1|.|TRBV28
CASSSPGARAFF
TGTGCCAGCAGTTCCCCGGGGGCGAGAGCTTTCTTT
>.|TRBJ2-7|TRBD2|TRBV6-2/TRBV6-3
CAIKLAGAYEQYF
TGTGCCATCAAGCTAGCGGGCGCCTACGAGCAGTACTTC
>many|TRBJ1-5|TRBD1|TRBV20-1
CSAGGTGHNQPQHF
TGCAGTGCTGGAGGGACAGGACACAATCAGCCCCAGCATTTT
>many|TRBJ2-1|TRBD1|TRBV5-8
CASSQGDRVWNEQFF
TGTGCCAGCAGCCAGGGGGACAGGGTGTGGAATGAGCAGTTCTTC
>few|TRBJ2-4|.|TRBV3-1
CASSPRVSRLAKNIQYF
TGTGCCAGCAGCCCCCGCGTTAGCCGCCTAGCCAAAAACATTCAGTACTTC
>many|TRBJ1-2|TRBD1|TRBV20-1
CSARTGPILTPGYGYTF
TGCAGTGCTCGGACAGGGCCCATCTTAACTCCTGGCTATGGCTACACCTTC
>.|TRBJ2-3|TRBD2|TRBV12-3/TRBV12-4
CASSLRGRADTQYF
TGTGCCAGCAGTTTGCGCGGGAGGGCAGATACGCAGTATTTT
>many|TRBJ1-1|.|TRBV20-1
CSARERGKGTEAFF
TGCAGTGCTAGAGAGCGGGGGAAGGGCACTGAAGCTTTCTTT
>many|TRBJ2-7|.|TRBV13
CASSSDSEQYF
TGTGCCAGCAGCTCGGACTCCGAGCAGTACTTC
>few|TRBJ2-1|.|TRBV19
CASSIDTLNEQFF
TGTGCCAGTAGTATAGACACACTCAATGAGCAGTTCTTC
>many|TRBJ1-5|.|TRBV6-1
CASSERGRGSLTQHF
TGTGCCAGCAGTGAAAGGGGCAGGGGTTCTTTGACCCAGCATTTT
>many|TRBJ2-3|TRBD2|TRBV6-5
CASSYSPSGRFIIRKADTQYF
TGTGCCAGCAGTTACTCGCCTAGCGGGAGGTTCATCATTCGTAAGGCAGATACGCAGTATTTT
>many|TRBJ2-7|.|TRBV7-8
CASSLGDVQSYEQYF
TGTGCCAGCAGCTTAGGGGACGTACAATCCTACGAGCAGTACTTC
>few|TRBJ1-2|.|TRBV6-1
CASSSRGLDGYTF
TGTGCCAGCAGTTCTCGGGGTCTCGATGGCTACACCTTC
>many|TRBJ2-3|TRBD2|TRBV18
CASSPEGLQTDTQYF
TGTGCCAGCTCACCTGAGGGACTACAAACAGATACGCAGTATTTT
>.|TRBJ1-1|.|TRBV28
CASSLYGDTEVFF
TGTGCCAGCAGTTTATATGGAGACACTGAGGTTTTCTTT
>many|TRBJ1-2|TRBD1|TRBV18
CASSTGDYGYTF
TGTGCCAGCTCGACAGGGGACTATGGCTACACCTTC
>many|TRBJ2-7|TRBD1|TRBV6-1
CASSPPGQGVPEQYF
TGTGCCAGCAGTCCCCCGGGACAGGGAGTTCCCGAGCAGTACTTC
>many|TRBJ2-3|.|TRBV7-7
CASSRGWGSKDTQYF
TGTGCTAGCAGCCGCGGGTGGGGGAGCAAGGATACGCAGTATTTT
>many|TRBJ2-3|TRBD2|TRBV30
CAWSVRGGTDTQYF
TGTGCCTGGAGTGTACGGGGGGGCACAGATACGCAGTATTTT
>.|TRBJ2-6|TRBD1|TRBV4-1
CASSQERIRQGPISGANVLTF
TGCGCCAGCAGCCAAGAACGAATCCGACAGGGGCCCATCTCTGGGGCCAACGTCCTGACTTTC
>many|TRBJ1-1|.|TRBV28
CASTTGDWRGSTEAFF
TGTGCCAGTACCACGGGAGATTGGCGGGGGAGCACTGAAGCTTTCTTT
>many|TRBJ1-6|.|TRBV6-1
CAARAGLGDSPLHF
TGTGCCGCGAGGGCGGGACTAGGGGATTCACCCCTCCACTTT
>.|TRBJ2-2|.|TRBV12-3/TRBV12-4
CASKAGGWFTGELFF
TGTGCCAGCAAAGCCGGGGGTTGGTTCACCGGGGAGCTGTTTTTT
>many|TRBJ1-1|.|TRBV7-2
CASSLVWAEAFF
TGTGCCAGCAGCTTAGTATGGGCTGAAGCTTTCTTT
>many|TRBJ1-1|.|TRBV7-8
CASSLWVTGVGEAFF
TGTGCCAGCAGCTTATGGGTCACCGGGGTCGGTGAAGCTTTCTTT
>many|TRBJ2-7|TRBD1|TRBV5-4
CASRERQGEEQYF
TGTGCCAGCCGAGAGAGACAGGGTGAGGAGCAGTACTTC
>many|TRBJ2-5|.|TRBV20-1
CSALTPTGAQETQYF
TGCAGTGCCCTTACCCCGACTGGAGCCCAAGAGACCCAGTACTTC
>many|TRBJ2-1|.|TRBV5-6
CASRSGTLSHEQFF
TGTGCCAGCAGGTCGGGGACCTTGAGTCATGAGCAGTTCTTC
>.|TRBJ2-7|TRBD2|TRBV6-1
CASRGTSGNYEQYF
TGTGCCAGCAGGGGGACTAGCGGTAACTACGAGCAGTACTTC
>many|TRBJ1-1|.|TRBV4-1
CASSLDRTSGTEAFF
TGCGCCAGCAGCCTAGACCGGACCTCCGGCACTGAAGCTTTCTTT
>many|TRBJ1-3|TRBD1|TRBV13
CASSSPGTGGATGNTIYF
TGTGCCAGCAGCTCCCCCGGGACAGGGGGCGCAACTGGAAACACCATATATTTT
>.|TRBJ2-7|.|TRBV4-2
CASSQDGRLGRARPYEQYF
TGTGCCAGCAGCCAAGACGGAAGATTGGGACGGGCTAGACCCTACGAGCAGTACTTC
>few|TRBJ2-1|.|TRBV5-1
CASSLAQPDNEQFF
TGCGCCAGCAGCTTGGCCCAGCCGGACAATGAGCAGTTCTTC
>few|TRBJ2-1|.|TRBV20-1
CSASQRGAAYYNEQFF
TGCAGTGCTAGTCAAAGAGGGGCGGCCTACTACAATGAGCAGTTCTTC
>.|TRBJ2-7|.|TRBV2
CASAVPYEQYF
TGTGCCAGCGCCGTCCCCTACGAGCAGTACTTC
>many|TRBJ1-5|TRBD1|TRBV30
CAWSTGTANSNQPQHF
TGTGCCTGGAGTACCGGGACAGCGAATAGCAATCAGCCCCAGCATTTT
>many|TRBJ1-2|.|TRBV7-9
CASSGGDYGYTF
TGTGCCAGCAGCGGGGGCGACTATGGCTACACCTTC